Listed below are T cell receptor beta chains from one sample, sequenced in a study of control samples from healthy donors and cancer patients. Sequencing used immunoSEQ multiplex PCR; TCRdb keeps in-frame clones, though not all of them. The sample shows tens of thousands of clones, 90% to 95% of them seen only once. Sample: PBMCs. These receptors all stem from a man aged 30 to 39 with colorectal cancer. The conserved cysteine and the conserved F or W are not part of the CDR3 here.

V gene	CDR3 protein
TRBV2	ASSGTGVDYNEQF
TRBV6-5	ASWGVAHGYT
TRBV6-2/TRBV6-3	ASSYSGGANVLT
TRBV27	ASSPLSAPDTQY
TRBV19	ASGPSGGASPRDTQY
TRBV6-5	ASSTGFSNQPQH
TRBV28	ASSFLRVQYEQY
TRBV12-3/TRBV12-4	ASRGGRLF
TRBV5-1	ASSSTWTGADEQY
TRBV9	ASSAFSGANVLT
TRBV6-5	ASSPRTVHWGYT
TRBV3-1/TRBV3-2	ASSQYSIGELF
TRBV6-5	ASRAPTSGYT
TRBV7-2	ASSLDLFNEKLF
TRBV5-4	ASSLQGNEKLF
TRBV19	ASSEIGGEFLSNQPQH
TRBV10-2	ASSQGGAEQY
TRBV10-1	ASSEPGDRGGNTIY
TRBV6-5	ASRPGGSYEQY
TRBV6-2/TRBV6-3	ASSYRVNFQPQH
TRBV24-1	ATRDRRGSYGYT
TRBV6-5	ASTTSGGEYEQY
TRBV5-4	ASSLEWSTYEQY
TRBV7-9	AAEGATGELF
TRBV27	ASSLTGGKRTGELF
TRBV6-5	ASSYGRDYGYT
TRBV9	ASSVAAYVSGNTIY
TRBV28	ASMDRANYGYT
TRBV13	ASSSPSGGHNEQF
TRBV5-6	ASSLGQGAYEQY
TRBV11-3	ASSLGGGATTDTQY
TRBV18	ASSPSGQVLGYT
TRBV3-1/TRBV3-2	ASSPRIQETQY
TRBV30	AWSVVSARIGVGNTIY
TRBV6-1	ASSEALLDKIEAF
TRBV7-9	ASSLAWGQGGGGTGELF
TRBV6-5	ASKGTSSYNSPLH
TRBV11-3	ASSLWPGELF
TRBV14	ASSPGGGRGTEAF
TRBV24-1	ATSDSGGRGSTDTQY
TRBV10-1	ASSEIQSPLDTQY
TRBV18	ASSPSRLKTRGELF
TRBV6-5	ASSYLLTTGNYGYT
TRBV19	ASSSTGFIGYNEQF
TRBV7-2	ASSLALAGAINEQF
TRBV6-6	ASRQPNYGYT
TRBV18	ASSPTSGGAEDEQY
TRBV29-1	SVIFRGGTDTQY
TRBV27	ASSPRDRVVLRTEAF
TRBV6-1	ASSEQGQINEKLF
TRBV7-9	ASSLGDRDRGEKLF
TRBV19	ASSLSPGGINTQETQY
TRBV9	ASSQRYGGGEQY
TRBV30	ATEGGTDITDTQY
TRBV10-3	AIRGDRGGYEQY
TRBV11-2	ASTNWQGFRGDTQY
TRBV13	ASSSLSTGMEETQY
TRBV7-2	ASSLVQGMSTGELF
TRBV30	AWSTTEAVFYGYT
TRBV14	ASSPSVGSSYEQY